This T cell receptor beta chain was recorded in a study of Ad26.COV2.S vaccination and SARS-CoV-2 variants. For the study at large: A COV1001 Ad26.COV2.S trial-arm participant provided the sample.

Specified treatment: 15 to 20 received Ad26.COV2.S at low or high dose, single or two shots; roughly 5 received placebo; per-sample allocation not given. Day 63 after the first injection of vaccine or placebo was the sampling time. This adult donor, from Boston, was 18-55 years old. Some clones are missing from TCRdb's copy, which holds only in-frame ones; the method was immunoSEQ multiplex PCR. This sample has about 440,000 clones; roughly 91% occur once, and the top ten carry roughly 3.9%. This clone occurred once. Trimming took off 4 bases at V and 7 bases at J, with 33 bases between the two ends. Germline V CDR1 and CDR2: SGDLS, YYNGEE. The CDR3 extends over 20 amino acids.

The V and J genes are TRBV9 and TRBJ2-1, with D perhaps assigned TRBD1 or TRBD2 (12 bases each). This receptor was taken from a person aged 18-65 years who received the Ad26.COV2.S COVID-19 vaccine or a placebo. The source was peripheral blood, collected in a trial of Ad26.COV2.S vaccine versus placebo. Here the CDR3 reads CASSKRDRGRLAGDRNEQFF. CDR3 nucleotide sequence: TGTGCCAGCAGCAAAAGGGACAGGGGGCGACTAGCGGGAGACCGGAATGAGCAGTTCTTC.